The source of this T cell receptor (beta chain) is a study of blood T cell repertoires in COVID-19. Germline V gene lookup returns CDR1 SEHNR and CDR2 FQNEAQ (reference sequence). Trimming cost V 7 bases and J 4 bases; bases outside gene matches: 7. The CDR3 has 14 amino acids. Clones were read by immunoSEQ multiplex PCR, and TCRdb kept only the in-frame ones, dropping some. This table holds approximately 200,000 clones, roughly 88% found once. The V call is TRBV7-9, the J call TRBJ1-2; 9 nucleotides match TRBD1. The sample taken for sequencing was peripheral blood. The TCR originated in a man between 18 and 35 years old with active or convalescent COVID-19. The CDR3 sequence: CASMGQGAFYGYTF. CDR3 coding DNA: TGTGCCAGCATGGGACAGGGTGCTTTCTATGGCTACACCTTC.